Here is one TCR beta chain with its context. Its specificity is not known. This specimen comes from a study of regulatory T cells in long-lasting Graves disease. Study-level points and caveats: Sample size was small, which may have lowered accuracy.

Trimming took 0 bases from V and 1 from J, leaving 7 bases between them. CDR1 SGHRS and CDR2 YFSETQ come from the germline V gene. CDR3 length equals 14 residues. Time point meaning: newly diagnosed GD, antithyroid drugs for less than 3 months. From RNA extracted from PBMCs, the TCR library was made. Assembly of TCR beta libraries relied on iRepertoire HTBI primers together with Arm-PCR of CDR3 regions. TCRdb itself ran the multiplex PCR reads through MiXCR, one entry per CDR3 protein. The sample has over 500,000 distinct CDR3 sequences; roughly a sixth are singletons. This sample was also put to use in a study of T cells in Graves' hyperthyroidism and ophthalmopathy. That paper states: Any patient presenting with uncontrolled infection, other autoimmune disease, pregnancy or lactation was left out. Primed by the HTBI set, a first-round RT-PCR was run on the TCR CDR3.

The sample consisted of peripheral blood mononuclear cells (PBMCs), taken at new diagnosis, from a patient treated with antithyroid drugs. This chain connects TRBV5-1 to TRBJ1-1, with D unclear. The clonotype was recovered from a young man with Graves disease. The CDR3 region has the DNA TGCGCCAGCAGCTTGGCAACAGAGAACACTGAAGCTTTCTTT. It encodes CASSLATENTEAFF.